A single sample gave rise to the 20 T cell receptor beta chains below, sequenced in a study of CD8 T cells in Susac syndrome. The RNA, about 0.45 to 1 ug, was put through reverse transcription using random hexamers. TCRdb re-analysed the immunoSEQ multiplex PCR reads in MiXCR, keeping a single row per CDR3 protein. The data hold approximately 120,000 distinct CDR3 sequences, with approximately 93% observed a single time. Sequenced material: CD8+ T cells from PBMCs. The receptors derive from a human donor with multiple sclerosis.

The rearrangement links TRBV29-1 to TRBJ2-7, with D perhaps matching TRBD1 or TRBD2 (6 bases each). V was cut by 4 bases and J by 6 bases, with 10 bases left in between. This CDR3 has 11 residues. CDR1 is SQVTM, CDR2 ANQGSEA, per germline. This CDR3 is CSVVRGVEQYF. CDR3 DNA sequence: TGCAGCGTTGTGAGGGGGGTCGAGCAGTACTTC.

The genes are TRBV2 and TRBJ2-2; TRBD2 agrees at 10 bases. The ends lost 5 bases at V and 4 bases at J; junction bases unmatched: 4. Germline V gene sequence: CDR1 SNHLY, CDR2 FYNNEI. The CDR3 sequence is 15 residues long. The CDR3 reads CASSSGREITGELFF. CDR3 DNA: TGTGCCAGCAGTAGCGGGAGGGAAATCACCGGGGAGCTGTTTTTT.

V is TRBV15 and J is TRBJ2-7; D gene unclear. With 3 bases removed from V and 6 bases from J, the gap between germline ends came to 12 bases. CDR1 is LNHNV and CDR2 is YYDKDF in the germline V gene (reference sequence). The length of the CDR3 is 13 residues. The CDR3 DNA reads as TGTGCCACCAGCAGTCAACCCCACTTCGAGCAGTACTTC. The encoded protein is CATSSQPHFEQYF.

The chain has TRBV5-1 and TRBJ2-1, with a weak D call TRBD1 (6 bases). Germline V gene lookup returns CDR1 SGHRS and CDR2 YFSETQ. The CDR3 runs 12 residues. Trimming stripped 9 bases from V and 9 bases from J, with 16 bases between. The CDR3 nucleotides read TGCGCCACCGCCGTGGGGGCTGGTGAGCAGTTCTTC. Its protein is CATAVGAGEQFF.

The genes are TRBV27 and TRBJ1-1; tentatively, D is TRBD1 (6 bases). Germline assignment: CDR1 MNHEY and CDR2 SMNVEV (reference sequence). The germline V and J ends were trimmed by 5 bases and 4 bases, with 14 bases remaining between them. This CDR3 contains 14 residues. CDR3 in DNA: TGTGCCAGCAGTCTTACAGGGAGCAGCACTGAAGCTTTCTTT. Translated, it gives CASSLTGSSTEAFF.

The chain uses TRBV10-3 and TRBJ1-6; possibly TRBD1 for D (5 bases). Deletions cut 6 bases from V and 0 bases from J, with 15 bases between. The CDR3 is 17 residues long. The germline gives CDR1 ENHRY, CDR2 SYGVKD. Here the CDR3 DNA reads TGTGCCATCAGGGAGGACACGATGAGCTCCTATAATTCACCCCTCCACTTT. It codes for CAIREDTMSSYNSPLHF.

As DNA, the CDR3 is TGTGCCAGCAGCTTAGAGGGAGGGGAAGAGACCCAGTACTTC. This sequence encodes CASSLEGGEETQYF. V is TRBV13 and J is TRBJ2-5, with TRBD2 matching over 7 bases. V lost 1 base, J lost 3 bases, and 2 bases stayed unmatched. This CDR3 contains 14 residues. The germline V gene has CDR1 PRHDT and CDR2 FYEKMQ (reference sequence).

The V gene is TRBV9, the J gene TRBJ1-1; no clear D. This CDR3 region has 14 residues. Germline lookup yields CDR1 SGDLS and CDR2 YYNGEE. Trimming removed 2 bases at V and 0 bases at J, with 8 bases between. CDR3 loop: CASSVEGMNTEAFF. The CDR3 DNA reads as TGTGCCAGCAGCGTGGAAGGGATGAACACTGAAGCTTTCTTT.

The V gene is TRBV7-9, the J gene TRBJ2-2; D ambiguous. Germline lookup yields CDR1 SEHNR and CDR2 FQNEAQ (reference sequence). The CDR3 consists of 10 residues. V lost 8 bases to trimming and J lost 10 bases, with 8 bases between them. DNA of the CDR3: TGTGCCAGCCGGGTTACGGAGCTGTTTTTT. This encodes CASRVTELFF. Using reference TRBV7-9 and TRBJ2-2 for the parts outside the CDR3, the full variable domain is DTGVSQNPRHKITKRGQNVTFRCDPISEHNRLYWYRQTLGQGPEFLTYFQNEAQLEKSRLLSDRFSAERPKGSFSTLEIQRTEQGDSAMYLCASRVTELFFGEGSRLTVL.

The rearrangement links TRBV6-5 to TRBJ1-1, with 8 bases identical to TRBD1. The CDR3 loop spans 14 amino acids. Germline assignment: CDR1 MNHEY and CDR2 SVGAGI. Trimming at V came to 10 bases and at J to 5 bases, leaving 12 bases not matched to a gene. The CDR3 is CATQPRGLWTEAFF. The CDR3 bases are TGTGCCACCCAACCCAGGGGGCTGTGGACTGAAGCTTTCTTT.

This clonotype was detected only once. The chain recombines TRBV7-7 with TRBJ2-7; no definite D call. V shed 5 bases and J shed 2 bases, with 16 bases lying between them. The germline V gene has CDR1 SSHAT and CDR2 FNYEAQ (reference sequence). The CDR3 has 15 residues. In DNA, the CDR3 is TGTGCCAGCAGCACCGGGCTTGGGCCAACCTACGAGCAGTACTTC. Its translation: CASSTGLGPTYEQYF.

This chain uses TRBV12-3 or TRBV12-4 with TRBJ1-1; possibly TRBD1 for D (5 bases). The V end lost 6 bases, the J end lost 3 bases, and 14 bases lay between the germline ends. The CDR3 spans 14 residues. The CDR3 sequence is CASRIGGAYTEAFF. The CDR3 region has the DNA TGTGCCAGCAGGATAGGAGGGGCGTACACTGAAGCTTTCTTT.

The CDR3 DNA sequence: TGTGCCATCACCCCAGGTGGGGAGCAGTACTTC. Protein: CAITPGGEQYF. The chain employs TRBV10-3 and TRBJ2-7; D remains ambiguous. Deletions cut 7 bases from V and 7 bases from J, with 11 bases between. Germline V gene data show CDR1 as ENHRY and CDR2 as SYGVKD. The CDR3 is 11 amino acids.

The genes are TRBV4-1 and TRBJ2-1; 7 bases are shared with TRBD1. V lost 0 bases and J lost 5; bases outside the gene matches: 13. The CDR3 runs to 18 residues. Germline CDR1 and CDR2: MGHRA and YSYEKL. CDR3 region: CASSQEAPGQRNHNEQFF. CDR3 coding DNA: TGCGCCAGCAGCCAAGAGGCCCCGGGACAGCGAAATCACAATGAGCAGTTCTTC.

V gene TRBV20-1 combines with J gene TRBJ2-1; 7 bases are shared with TRBD2. V shed 0 bases, J shed 7 bases, and the junction held 3 bases outside the gene matches. Germline-derived CDR1 and CDR2 are DFQATT and SNEGSKA (reference sequence). There are 13 residues in the CDR3. The CDR3 reads CSARDWGGNEQFF. CDR3 nucleotide sequence: TGCAGTGCTAGAGATTGGGGGGGAAATGAGCAGTTCTTC.

This clonotype was detected once. The chain combines TRBV12-3 or TRBV12-4 with TRBJ1-1; possibly TRBD1 for D (5 bases). Trimming removed 5 bases from V and 2 bases from J, with 12 bases in between. CDR3 length: 14 residues. CDR3 bases: TGTGCCAGCAGTCCCCATCAGGGAAACACTGAAGCTTTCTTT. It yields the protein CASSPHQGNTEAFF.

V and J are TRBV20-1 and TRBJ2-7; possibly TRBD1 for D (5 bases). Germline V gene data show CDR1 as DFQATT and CDR2 as SNEGSKA (reference sequence). The CDR3 contains 14 residues. Trimming removed 6 bases at V and 2 bases at J, with 17 bases between. As DNA, the CDR3 is TGCAGTGCAGTGGCCCCGAGACAGACCTACGAGCAGTACTTC. The encoded protein is CSAVAPRQTYEQYF.

The chain combines TRBV5-6 with TRBJ2-3; D gene ambiguous. V was pared by 0 bases and J by 6 bases, with 11 bases between. The CDR3 covers 14 residues. CDR1 SGHDT and CDR2 YYEEEE come from the germline V gene. The DNA for the CDR3 is TGTGCCAGCAGCTTGGGTGGAGATTCGGATACGCAGTATTTT. The encoded protein is CASSLGGDSDTQYF.

The chain combines TRBV6-2 or TRBV6-3 with TRBJ1-6, with D maybe TRBD1 (5 bases). CDR1 and CDR2 (germline): MNHEY, SVGEGT. Trimming removed 0 bases at V and 7 bases at J, with 10 bases between. The CDR3 sequence is 15 residues long. The CDR3 sequence is CASSYSSRANSPLHF. DNA of the CDR3: TGTGCCAGCAGTTACTCTTCCAGGGCAAATTCACCCCTCCACTTT.

The chain carries TRBV27 and TRBJ2-2; D is possibly TRBD1 (6 bases). In germline, CDR1 is MNHEY, CDR2 SMNVEV (reference sequence). V shed 3 bases and J shed 4 bases, with 12 bases lying between them. The CDR3 is 15 residues long. As DNA, the CDR3 is TGTGCCAGCAGTTTGCAACAGGGCGGCACCGGGGAGCTGTTTTTT. Translating it yields CASSLQQGGTGELFF.